These 7 T cell receptor beta chains originate from one sample sequenced in a study of blood T cell repertoires in COVID-19. Method: immunoSEQ multiplex PCR; TCRdb's copy keeps in-frame clones and lacks some. This table holds around 97,000 clones, roughly 90% found once. The material sequenced was peripheral blood. These receptors were collected from a woman aged 60-70 years with acute or convalescent COVID-19.

The chain joins TRBV11-3 to TRBJ2-5, with 7 bases that match TRBD2. Germline V gene lookup returns CDR1 SGHNT and CDR2 YENEEA. This CDR3 comprises 17 residues. Trimming took 1 base from V and 5 from J; bases not matched to a gene: 13. DNA of the CDR3: TGTGCCAGCAGCTTAGCGGGGGGACTGATGAATGGGGAGACCCAGTACTTC. Its protein product is CASSLAGGLMNGETQYF.

J is TRBJ1-1 and V is TRBV11-3; no clear D. Germline CDR1 and CDR2: SGHNT and YENEEA. The CDR3 length is 14 residues. Deletions cut 5 bases from V and 3 bases from J, with 13 bases between. CDR3 region: CASSPFGLDTEAFF. CDR3 coding DNA: TGTGCCAGCAGCCCTTTCGGGTTGGACACTGAAGCTTTCTTT.

In its sample, this clone was seen once. The V and J genes are TRBV18 and TRBJ2-7, with D perhaps TRBD1 (6 bases). V dropped 3 bases and J dropped 3 bases, with 12 bases sitting between them. Germline lookup yields CDR1 KGHSH and CDR2 LQKENI. The CDR3 covers 14 residues. CDR3 in DNA: TGTGCCAGCTCACCCCAAGGGGACATCTACGAGCAGTACTTC. Residues: CASSPQGDIYEQYF.

This clone was detected once. This chain joins TRBV9 and TRBJ1-6; D possibly corresponds to TRBD1 (6 bases). The CDR3 runs to 15 residues. Trimming removed 3 bases from V and 6 bases from J, with 13 bases in between. Germline V gives CDR1 SGDLS, CDR2 YYNGEE. This chain's CDR3 is CASSAQGSGNSPLHF. The CDR3 DNA is TGTGCCAGCAGCGCACAGGGATCTGGTAATTCACCCCTCCACTTT.

The chain couples TRBV7-8 to TRBJ1-6, with D perhaps matching TRBD1 (6 bases). Trimming took off 3 bases at V and 11 bases at J, with 20 bases between the two ends. Germline CDR1 reads SGHVS; CDR2 reads FQNEAQ. This CDR3 contains 16 residues. The CDR3 region has the DNA TGTGCCAGCAGCTTCGGGGGGGCAGGGTCGGAAACACCCCTCCACTTT. It encodes CASSFGGAGSETPLHF. Supplemented by reference TRBV7-8 and TRBJ1-6, the full variable domain reads GAGVSQSPRYKVAKRGQDVALRCDPISGHVSLFWYQQALGQGPEFLTYFQNEAQLDKSGLPSDRFFAERPEGSVSTLKIQRTQQEDSAVYLCASSFGGAGSETPLHFGNGTRLTVT.

In DNA form, the CDR3 reads TGTGCCAGCAGTGAAGCGCTTGGGGCTAGTAATGAAAAACTGTTTTTT. It translates to CASSEALGASNEKLFF. The rearrangement links TRBV2 to TRBJ1-4; a possible D gene is TRBD1 (5 bases). V was clipped by 0 bases and J by 4 bases, with 12 bases between them. CDR3 length: 16 residues. CDR1 is SNHLY and CDR2 is FYNNEI in the germline V gene.

The chain joins TRBV19 to TRBJ1-3; no clear D gene. V was shortened by 3 bases and J by 2 bases, with 14 bases between the two germline ends. This CDR3 comprises 16 residues. The germline V gene encodes CDR1 LNHDA and CDR2 SQIVND (reference sequence). The CDR3 DNA is TGTGCCAGTAGTATCAGGCAGGCTAATACTGGAAACACCATATATTTT. It yields the protein CASSIRQANTGNTIYF. The whole variable domain, remainder taken from reference TRBV19 and TRBJ1-3, is DGGITQSPKYLFRKEGQNVTLSCEQNLNHDAMYWYRQDPGQGLRLIYYSQIVNDFQKGDIAEGYSVSREKKESFPLTVTSAQKNPTAFYLCASSIRQANTGNTIYFGEGSWLTVV.